Sequencing of this T cell receptor (beta chain) was carried out in a study of post-analysis software for immune sequencing data. As for the study in general: Included among the disease courses, which were recorded for the cohort, were relapsing-remitting, secondary progressive and progressive-relapsing multiple sclerosis. Study-level findings and limits: Controls had significantly higher normalized Chao1 diversity than multiple sclerosis patients. TRBV5-6, TRBV5-1 and TRBV20-1 were among roughly five TRBV segments more frequent in patients than controls.

Worth noting for this clonotype: Antigen specificity is unknown. A much larger clone differs by one base, so this may be a read error.

The germline V gene encodes CDR1 SGHRS and CDR2 YFSETQ. The CDR3 length is 12 residues. Unique molecular identifiers tagged the TCR beta cDNA libraries. The source material, roughly 0.9 to 10 million T cells, gave rise to about 520,000 cDNA molecules. TCRdb ran MiXCR on the PCR reads and lists one entry per CDR3 protein. The sample consists of 180,000 or so distinct CDR3 sequences, 29% of them appearing once. V gene TRBV5-1 combines with J gene TRBJ2-4; D is uncertain. The end of the DNA is better explained by TRBJ2-7, so the J call may be wrong. The sequence derives from a girl aged 2-17 years with multiple sclerosis. Sequencing was done on a sample of blood. In DNA, the CDR3 is TGCGCCAGCAGCCTTCAGTCATACGAGCAGTACTTC. This codes for CASSLQSYEQYF.